This TCR beta chain emerged from a study of blood T cell repertoires in COVID-19. The protocol was immunoSEQ multiplex PCR, while the TCRdb copy is restricted to in-frame clones and leaves out a portion. The sample has about 100,000 clones; roughly 92% are singletons. Germline V gene data show CDR1 as SNHLY and CDR2 as FYNNEI. The CDR3 consists of 14 residues. J lost 4 bases, V lost 6 bases, and 4 bases had no gene match. This chain uses TRBV2 with TRBJ2-2, with 8 bases identical to TRBD2. The sequence was collected from a man between 65 and 79 years old with acute or convalescent COVID-19. Sequencing used peripheral blood. As DNA, the CDR3 is TGTGCCAGCAGACCAACTAGCGGCACCGGGGAGCTGTTTTTT. Its translation: CASRPTSGTGELFF.